This T cell receptor beta chain was sequenced in a study of T-cell reconstitution after alpha-beta-depleted transplantation in children. Library preparation (for TCRbeta) was performed with unique molecular identifiers. TCRdb reanalysed the PCR reads using MiXCR and keeps one entry per CDR3 protein. The sample includes about 610,000 distinct CDR3 sequences, about 11% seen only once; the top ten take about 4%. The V gene lost 0 bases and the J gene lost 10 bases, with 13 bases spanning the gap. Germline-derived CDR1 and CDR2 are LGHNA and YNFKEQ. This CDR3 has 14 amino acids. The sequence derives from a human donor who donated a stem cell graft to a child with acute myeloid leukemia. Sequences were derived from PBMCs from the stem cell graft donor, sampled from the stem cell graft. The V call is TRBV4-2, the J call TRBJ2-1; the D gene could be TRBD1 or TRBD2 (6 bases each). DNA for the CDR3: TGTGCCAGCAGCCAAGAACCCCGAGGGGGGGAGCAGTTCTTC. It is translated as CASSQEPRGGEQFF.